This T cell receptor (beta chain) stems from a study of post-analysis software for immune sequencing data. General study points: Same-batch samples co-clustered strongly by F measure.

Sequencing libraries made from TCR beta cDNA carried unique molecular identifiers. TCRdb recomputed calls from the PCR reads with MiXCR, one row per CDR3 protein. The sample has about 770,000 distinct CDR3 sequences, about 45% seen once; the top ten hold roughly 4.9%. This clonotype has only a few counts. Its specificity is not known. The TCR sequence derives from a girl aged 5-17 years with multiple sclerosis. The sample taken for sequencing was blood.

The CDR3 here is CASSSRLGQSPNEQFF. The CDR3 DNA is TGTGCCAGCAGCTCCCGCCTCGGTCAATCACCCAATGAGCAGTTCTTC. The V call is TRBV12-3 or TRBV12-4, the J call TRBJ2-1; no clear D. With 6 bases removed from V and 6 bases from J, the gap between germline ends came to 21 bases. This CDR3 is 16 amino acids long.